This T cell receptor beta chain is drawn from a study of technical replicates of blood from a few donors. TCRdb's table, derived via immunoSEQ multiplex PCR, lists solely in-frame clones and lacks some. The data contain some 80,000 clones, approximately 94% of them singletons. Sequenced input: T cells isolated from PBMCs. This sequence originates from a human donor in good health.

CDR3: CASSVTGTEAFF. As DNA, the CDR3 is TGTGCCAGCAGCGTTACCGGGACAGAAGCTTTCTTT. The gene calls are TRBV7-9 and TRBJ1-1, with D possibly being TRBD1 (6 bases). V was pared by 5 bases and J by 8 bases, with 12 bases between. Per the germline V gene, CDR1 is SEHNR and CDR2 is FQNEAQ (reference sequence). This CDR3 has 12 amino acids.